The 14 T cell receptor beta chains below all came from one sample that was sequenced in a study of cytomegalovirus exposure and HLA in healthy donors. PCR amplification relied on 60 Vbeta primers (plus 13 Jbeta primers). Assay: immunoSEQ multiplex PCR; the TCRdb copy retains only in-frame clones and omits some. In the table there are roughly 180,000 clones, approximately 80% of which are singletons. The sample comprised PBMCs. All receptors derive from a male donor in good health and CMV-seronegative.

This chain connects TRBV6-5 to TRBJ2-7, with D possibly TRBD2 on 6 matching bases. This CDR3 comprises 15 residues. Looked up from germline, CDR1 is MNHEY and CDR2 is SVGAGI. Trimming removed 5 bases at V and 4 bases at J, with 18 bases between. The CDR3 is CASSPPGSAVYEQYF. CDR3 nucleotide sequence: TGTGCCAGCAGTCCCCCCGGGAGCGCCGTTTACGAGCAGTACTTC.

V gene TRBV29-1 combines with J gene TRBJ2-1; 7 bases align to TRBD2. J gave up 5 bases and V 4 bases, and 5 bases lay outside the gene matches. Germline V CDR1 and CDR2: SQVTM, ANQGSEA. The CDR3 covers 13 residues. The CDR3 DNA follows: TGCAGCGTTGGGCTAGCGGTAAACAATGAGCAGTTCTTC. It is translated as CSVGLAVNNEQFF.

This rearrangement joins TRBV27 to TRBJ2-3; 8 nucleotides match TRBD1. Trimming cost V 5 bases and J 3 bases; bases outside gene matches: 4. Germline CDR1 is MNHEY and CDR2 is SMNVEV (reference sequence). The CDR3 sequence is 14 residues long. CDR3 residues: CASSDRGETDTQYF. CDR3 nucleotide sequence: TGTGCCAGCAGTGACAGGGGTGAGACAGATACGCAGTATTTT.

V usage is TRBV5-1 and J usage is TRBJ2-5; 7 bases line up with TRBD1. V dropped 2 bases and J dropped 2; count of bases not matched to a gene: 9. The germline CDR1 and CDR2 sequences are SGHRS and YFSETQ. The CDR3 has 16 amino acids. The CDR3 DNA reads TGCGCCAGCAGCTTTTTCCCAGGGGGAAATCAAGAGACCCAGTACTTC. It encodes CASSFFPGGNQETQYF.

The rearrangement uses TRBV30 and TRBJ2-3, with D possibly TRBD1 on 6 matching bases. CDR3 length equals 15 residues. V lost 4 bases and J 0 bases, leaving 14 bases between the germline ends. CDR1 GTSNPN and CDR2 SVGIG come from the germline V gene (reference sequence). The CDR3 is CAWNRGGSSTDTQYF. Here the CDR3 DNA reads TGTGCCTGGAATCGAGGGGGATCTAGCACAGATACGCAGTATTTT.

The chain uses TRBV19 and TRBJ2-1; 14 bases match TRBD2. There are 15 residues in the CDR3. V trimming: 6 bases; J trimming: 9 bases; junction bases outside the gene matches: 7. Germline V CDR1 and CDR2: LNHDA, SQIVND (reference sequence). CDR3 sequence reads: CASSIRLAGGGEQFF. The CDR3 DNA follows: TGTGCCAGTAGCATTCGACTAGCGGGAGGGGGTGAGCAGTTCTTC.

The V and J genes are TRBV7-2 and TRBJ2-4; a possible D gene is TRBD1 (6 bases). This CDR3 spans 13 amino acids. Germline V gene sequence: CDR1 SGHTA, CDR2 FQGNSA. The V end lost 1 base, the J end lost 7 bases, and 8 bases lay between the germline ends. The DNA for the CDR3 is TGTGCCAGCAGCTTAGGGACAGACAACATTCAGTACTTC. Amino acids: CASSLGTDNIQYF.

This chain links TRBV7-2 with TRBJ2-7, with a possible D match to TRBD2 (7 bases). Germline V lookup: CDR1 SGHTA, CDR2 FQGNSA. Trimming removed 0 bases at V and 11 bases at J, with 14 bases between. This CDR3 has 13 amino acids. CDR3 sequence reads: CASSLARGGGEYF. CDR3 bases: TGTGCCAGCAGCTTAGCGAGAGGAGGGGGGGAGTACTTC.

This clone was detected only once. CDR3 residues: CASSLEGLNYGYTF. CDR3 DNA sequence: TGCGCCAGCAGCTTGGAGGGACTGAACTATGGCTACACCTTC. The V gene is TRBV5-1, the J gene TRBJ1-2, with a possible D match to TRBD1 (5 bases). CDR1 is SGHRS, CDR2 YFSETQ, per germline. The V and J ends lost 0 bases and 2 bases respectively, with 8 bases between them. The CDR3 is 14 residues long. The entire variable domain, with the rest obtained from reference TRBV5-1 and TRBJ1-2, is as follows: KAGVTQTPRYLIKTRGQQVTLSCSPISGHRSVSWYQQTPGQGLQFLFEYFSETQRNKGNFPGRFSGRQFSNSRSEMNVSTLELGDSALYLCASSLEGLNYGYTFGSGTRLTVV.

As DNA, the CDR3 is TGTGCCAGCCGGGGGAGAGAGACCCAGTACTTC. Amino acid sequence: CASRGRETQYF. The chain couples TRBV28 to TRBJ2-5; perhaps TRBD2 as D (6 bases). V lost 8 bases, J lost 4 bases, and 8 bases lay in between. The CDR3 is 11 amino acids. Germline CDR1 MDHEN, CDR2 SYDVKM.

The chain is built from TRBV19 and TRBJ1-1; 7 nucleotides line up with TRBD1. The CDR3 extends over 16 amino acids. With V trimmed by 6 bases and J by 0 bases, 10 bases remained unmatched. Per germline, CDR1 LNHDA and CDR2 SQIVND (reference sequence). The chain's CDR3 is CASRKILGTVNTEAFF. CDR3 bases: TGTGCCAGTAGGAAGATTCTCGGGACAGTGAACACTGAAGCTTTCTTT.

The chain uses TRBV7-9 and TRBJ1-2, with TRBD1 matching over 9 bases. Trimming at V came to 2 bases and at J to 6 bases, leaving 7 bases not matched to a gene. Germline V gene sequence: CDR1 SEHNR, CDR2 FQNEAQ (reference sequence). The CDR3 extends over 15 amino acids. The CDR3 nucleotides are TGTGCCAGCAGCTTAAAAGGGACAGGGATTAATGGCTACACCTTC. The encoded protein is CASSLKGTGINGYTF.

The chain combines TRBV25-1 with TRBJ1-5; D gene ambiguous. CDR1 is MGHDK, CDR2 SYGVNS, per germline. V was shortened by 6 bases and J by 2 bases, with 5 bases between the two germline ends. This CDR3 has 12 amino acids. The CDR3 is CASRRGNQPQHF. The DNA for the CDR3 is TGTGCCAGCAGGAGGGGCAATCAGCCCCAGCATTTT.

CDR3 loop: CASSAGADRNEQYF. In DNA form, the CDR3 reads TGTGCCAGTAGTGCGGGAGCGGATCGGAACGAGCAGTACTTC. The chain carries TRBV19 and TRBJ2-7; TRBD2 agrees at 7 bases. V was pared by 5 bases and J by 5 bases, with 9 bases of the junction left unmatched. The CDR3 is made up of 14 amino acids. Germline V gene lookup returns CDR1 LNHDA and CDR2 SQIVND (reference sequence).